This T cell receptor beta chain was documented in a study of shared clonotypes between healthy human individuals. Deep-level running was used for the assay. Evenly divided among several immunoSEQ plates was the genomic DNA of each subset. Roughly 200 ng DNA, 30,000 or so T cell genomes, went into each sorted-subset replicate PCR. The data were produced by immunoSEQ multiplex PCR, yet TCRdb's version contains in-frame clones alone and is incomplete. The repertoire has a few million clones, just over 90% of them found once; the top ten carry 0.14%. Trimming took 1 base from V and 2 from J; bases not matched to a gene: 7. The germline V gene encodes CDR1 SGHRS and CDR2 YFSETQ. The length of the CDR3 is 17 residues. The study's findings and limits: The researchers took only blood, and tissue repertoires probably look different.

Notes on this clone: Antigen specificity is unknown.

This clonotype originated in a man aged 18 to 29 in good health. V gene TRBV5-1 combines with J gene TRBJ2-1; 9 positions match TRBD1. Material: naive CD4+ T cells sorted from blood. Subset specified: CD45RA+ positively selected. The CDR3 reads CASSLTGTGLTYNEQFF. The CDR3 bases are TGCGCCAGCAGCTTGACCGGGACAGGGCTTACCTACAATGAGCAGTTCTTC.